The 15 T cell receptor beta chains presented below share a single source sample, sequenced in a study of PD-1 blockade in classical Hodgkin lymphoma. This table comes from immunoSEQ multiplex PCR, and its TCRdb copy is limited to in-frame clones, with some not included. The sample carries tens of thousands of clones, roughly 80% recorded once. Time point meaning: cycle 4 day 1 (C4D1), after 5 to 7 weeks of nivolumab. Each patient relapsed following autologous stem cell transplantation, and prior brentuximab vedotin exposure differed. Using magnetic negative selection, the CD4+ T cells were separated out of thawed PBMCs. The sequenced sample was CD4+ T cells from blood, obtained before the fourth cycle of nivolumab. These TCRs come from a human donor with classical Hodgkin lymphoma.

The rearrangement uses TRBV27 and TRBJ1-2; 7 nucleotides align to TRBD1. Germline V CDR1 and CDR2: MNHEY, SMNVEV (reference sequence). The CDR3 length is 15 residues. After removal of 0 bases from V and 7 bases from J, the junction contained 8 bases not matched to a gene. This chain's CDR3 is CASSLSLQGTIGYTF. For the CDR3, the DNA is TGTGCCAGCAGTTTATCTTTACAGGGGACTATTGGCTACACCTTC.

The gene calls are TRBV6-6 and TRBJ2-1, with no clear D. V shed 3 bases and J shed 4 bases, with 10 bases lying between them. Germline CDR1 MNHNY, CDR2 SVGAGI (reference sequence). The CDR3 has 14 residues. The CDR3 DNA follows: TGTGCCAGCAGTTATGTCGGACCGTACAATGAGCAGTTCTTC. Its protein is CASSYVGPYNEQFF.

With regard to this clone: The same CDR3 is also encoded by other DNA sequences in this sample. The chain recombines TRBV2 with TRBJ1-1; the match to TRBD1 covers 8 bases. The CDR3 spans 13 residues. Losses at the gene ends were 6 bases for V and 1 base for J; bases not matched to a gene: 1. Germline loops: CDR1 SNHLY, CDR2 FYNNEI. The chain's CDR3 is CASSGQGNTEAFF. In DNA, the CDR3 is TGTGCCAGCAGCGGACAGGGGAACACTGAAGCTTTCTTT.

As regards this clone: The same CDR3 is also encoded by other DNA sequences in this sample. The genes are TRBV13 and TRBJ2-7; TRBD1 might be the D (6 bases). CDR3 size: 13 residues. V gave up 0 bases and J gave up 4 bases, with 7 bases separating them. CDR1 is PRHDT and CDR2 is FYEKMQ in the germline V gene (reference sequence). The CDR3 sequence is CASSLGGGYEQYF. CDR3 DNA sequence: TGTGCCAGCAGCTTAGGAGGGGGTTACGAGCAGTACTTC.

This clone was counted a few times. The chain combines TRBV4-1 with TRBJ1-2, with D hard to call. CDR1 is MGHRA and CDR2 is YSYEKL in the germline V gene. V was trimmed by 0 bases and J by 5 bases, leaving 13 bases between them. The CDR3 runs to 15 residues. The CDR3 DNA is TGCGCCAGCAGCCAAGACGCGGATAACCCATATGGCTACACCTTC. Its translation is CASSQDADNPYGYTF.

The chain employs TRBV19 and TRBJ2-5; weak D call: TRBD2 (6 bases). This CDR3 has 15 amino acids. V was cut by 7 bases and J by 5 bases, with 20 bases left in between. The V gene's germline CDR1 is LNHDA and CDR2 SQIVND (reference sequence). The CDR3 is CASKKSEGAVETQYF. CDR3 in DNA: TGTGCCAGTAAGAAGTCGGAGGGTGCGGTTGAGACCCAGTACTTC. Supplemented by reference TRBV19 and TRBJ2-5, the full variable domain reads DGGITQSPKYLFRKEGQNVTLSCEQNLNHDAMYWYRQDPGQGLRLIYYSQIVNDFQKGDIAEGYSVSREKKESFPLTVTSAQKNPTAFYLCASKKSEGAVETQYFGPGTRLLVL.

This clone is medium-sized (0.01 to 0.1%). CDR3 region: CASSRTGEESGYTF. The CDR3 nucleotides read TGTGCCAGCAGCCGGACAGGGGAGGAGTCTGGCTACACCTTC. The chain joins TRBV7-9 to TRBJ1-2; 9 nucleotides agree with TRBD1. The CDR3 loop spans 14 amino acids. The junction had 8 bases not matched to a gene; V was cut back by 5 bases and J by 7 bases. Germline values: CDR1 SEHNR, CDR2 FQNEAQ (reference sequence).

This rearrangement joins TRBV10-3 to TRBJ2-1; perhaps TRBD1 as D (6 bases). Trimming took 7 bases from V and 5 from J, leaving 12 bases between them. This CDR3 is built from 13 residues. Germline V CDR1 and CDR2: ENHRY, SYGVKD. In DNA, the CDR3 is TGTGCCATCACCCTGGACAGCAACAATGAGCAGTTCTTC. This encodes CAITLDSNNEQFF.

The rearrangement links TRBV7-2 to TRBJ2-7; 13 nucleotides match TRBD2. The CDR3 extends over 15 amino acids. Trimming cost V 5 bases and J 5 bases; bases outside gene matches: 6. Germline lookup yields CDR1 SGHTA and CDR2 FQGNSA. The CDR3 region is CASSARLAGGNEQYF. The CDR3 DNA follows: TGTGCCAGCAGCGCACGACTAGCGGGGGGTAACGAGCAGTACTTC. Together with reference TRBV7-2 and TRBJ2-7, the CDR3 gives the full variable domain: GAGVSQSPSNKVTEKGKDVELRCDPISGHTALYWYRQSLGQGLEFLIYFQGNSAPDKSGLPSDRFSAERTGGSVSTLTIQRTQQEDSAVYLCASSARLAGGNEQYFGPGTRLTVT.

The chain uses TRBV4-1 and TRBJ1-2; D is undetermined. With 0 bases removed from V and 5 bases from J, the gap between germline ends came to 13 bases. This CDR3 comprises 15 residues. The germline V gene has CDR1 MGHRA and CDR2 YSYEKL. The CDR3 nucleotides read TGCGCCAGCAGCCAAGAGAGGCCCGGAATGTATGGCTACACCTTC. This sequence encodes CASSQERPGMYGYTF.

The chain recombines TRBV25-1 with TRBJ1-4; D is undetermined. The germline CDR1 and CDR2 sequences are MGHDK and SYGVNS. Trimming took 1 base from V and 7 from J, leaving 1 base between them. The CDR3 is 11 amino acids. In DNA form, the CDR3 reads TGTGCCAGCAGTGAATTTGAAAAACTGTTTTTT. Protein product: CASSEFEKLFF.

The J gene is TRBJ1-1, the V gene TRBV5-6, with D possibly TRBD1 on 6 matching bases. Germline CDR1 SGHDT, CDR2 YYEEEE. This CDR3 spans 16 amino acids. The V and J ends lost 2 bases and 1 base respectively, with 15 bases between them. The CDR3 loop reads CASSFGLTGSNTEAFF. CDR3 DNA: TGTGCCAGCAGCTTCGGTTTGACAGGCTCGAACACTGAAGCTTTCTTT.

The chain employs TRBV7-2 and TRBJ2-1; no clear D gene. CDR3 length equals 14 residues. V lost 7 bases and J lost 0, with 10 bases in between. Germline CDR1 reads SGHTA; CDR2 reads FQGNSA. The CDR3 sequence is CASTPESSYNEQFF. Here the CDR3 DNA reads TGTGCCAGCACTCCGGAGAGCTCCTACAATGAGCAGTTCTTC. Complete variable domain (other parts from reference TRBV7-2 and TRBJ2-1): GAGVSQSPSNKVTEKGKDVELRCDPISGHTALYWYRQSLGQGLEFLIYFQGNSAPDKSGLPSDRFSAERTGGSVSTLTIQRTQQEDSAVYLCASTPESSYNEQFFGPGTRLTVL.

This chain links TRBV6-6 with TRBJ1-1; D ambiguous. Per the germline V gene, CDR1 is MNHNY and CDR2 is SVGAGI (reference sequence). V was clipped by 2 bases and J by 5 bases, with 12 bases between them. This CDR3 contains 14 residues. As DNA, the CDR3 is TGTGCCAGCAGTTACGAGGAGGCGGGGACTGAAGCTTTCTTT. Protein product: CASSYEEAGTEAFF.

This clone turned up a few times. The V call is TRBV2, the J call TRBJ2-7, with 11 bases aligning to TRBD1. The V and J ends lost 4 bases and 3 bases, in that order; junction bases with no gene match: 5. The CDR3 has 15 residues. Germline V gene lookup returns CDR1 SNHLY and CDR2 FYNNEI. The CDR3 DNA is TGTGCCAGCAGTGTATACGGGACAGGGGGCTACGAGCAGTACTTC. It is translated as CASSVYGTGGYEQYF.